The next 10 T cell receptor beta chains were all read from a single sample in a study of immune heterogeneity within non-small cell lung tumors. Multiplex PCR (32 V and 13 J primers) was used to amplify the TCR beta CDR3. MiXCR, applied by TCRdb to the multiplex PCR reads, yields one record per CDR3 protein. The sample consists of about 2,800 distinct CDR3 sequences, roughly 14% of them appearing once. The template consisted of bulk tumor genomic DNA, with about 600 ng used per sample. Multiple widely separated biopsies were taken from each primary tumor at surgery. Newly diagnosed with untreated non-small cell lung cancer, the patients underwent curative surgery. Sequencing input: lung tumor tissue. These receptors were collected from a female donor with non-small cell lung cancer.

In its sample, this clonotype ranks as medium-sized. The chain employs TRBV5-5 and TRBJ2-1; D is tentatively TRBD1 or TRBD2 (5 bases each). Germline V gives CDR1 SGHKS, CDR2 YYEKEE (reference sequence). CDR3 size: 16 residues. V was trimmed by 2 bases and J by 9 bases, leaving 21 bases between them. CDR3 bases: TGTGCCAGCAGCTTTCCAACGGGGCAGCCAAACGGTGAGCAGTTCTTC. It codes for CASSFPTGQPNGEQFF. Supplemented by reference TRBV5-5 and TRBJ2-1, the full variable domain reads DAGVTQSPTHLIKTRGQQVTLRCSPISGHKSVSWYQQVLGQGPQFIFQYYEKEERGRGNFPDRFSARQFPNYSSELNVNALLLGDSALYLCASSFPTGQPNGEQFFGPGTRLTVL.

In this sample, this clonotype is medium-sized. The chain combines TRBV13 with TRBJ1-2; D ambiguous. CDR3 length: 14 amino acids. V was clipped by 2 bases and J by 3 bases, with 10 bases between them. CDR1 and CDR2 (germline): PRHDT, FYEKMQ (reference sequence). CDR3 region: CASSLSALDYGYTF. For the CDR3, the DNA is TGTGCCAGCAGCTTAAGCGCCTTGGACTATGGCTACACCTTC.

This clonotype appeared a few times. One junction end does not reproduce the germline sequence, and a read error may be involved. The rearrangement joins TRBV9 to TRBJ2-7; D remains ambiguous. CDR1 is SGDLS, CDR2 YYNGEE, per germline. CDR3 length: 13 residues. As DNA, the CDR3 is TGTGGCAGCAGCGTAGCTACCAGCTACGAGAAGTACTTC. Translating it yields CGSSVATSYEKYF.

By share, this clonotype counts as large (0.1 to 1%). J is TRBJ2-7 and V is TRBV6-1, with 8 positions matching TRBD1. The CDR3 contains 13 residues. V lost 4 bases and J lost 4; bases outside the gene matches: 3. Looked up from germline, CDR1 is MNHNS and CDR2 is SASEGT. CDR3 sequence reads: CASSADRAYEQYF. The CDR3 DNA follows: TGTGCCAGCAGTGCGGACAGGGCGTACGAGCAGTACTTC.

By sample fraction, this clonotype is large. The rearrangement uses TRBV2 and TRBJ1-3; 8 bases align to TRBD1. J gave up 1 base and V 6 bases, and 5 bases lay outside the gene matches. Germline CDR1 SNHLY, CDR2 FYNNEI. This CDR3 comprises 15 residues. The chain's CDR3 is CASRLRTGSGNTIYF. In DNA, the CDR3 is TGTGCCAGCAGATTACGGACAGGGTCTGGAAACACCATATATTTT.

This clonotype ranks as medium-sized. This rearrangement joins TRBV5-1 to TRBJ2-2; D not certain. Germline V lookup: CDR1 SGHRS, CDR2 YFSETQ. The V end lost 0 bases, the J end lost 0 bases, and 6 bases lay between the germline ends. CDR3 length: 15 amino acids. In nucleotides, the CDR3 is TGCGCCAGCAGCTTGGCCTATCCGAACACCGGGGAGCTGTTTTTT. This codes for CASSLAYPNTGELFF.

By sample fraction, this clonotype is medium-sized. The rearrangement uses TRBV18 and TRBJ2-6; D could derive from TRBD1 or TRBD2 (5 bases each). The V gene's germline CDR1 is KGHSH and CDR2 LQKENI. Trimming stripped 1 base from V and 4 bases from J, with 11 bases between. The CDR3 is 16 amino acids. The CDR3 here is CASSPRGFEGANVLTF. The CDR3 DNA reads TGTGCCAGCTCACCACGGGGGTTCGAAGGGGCCAACGTCCTGACTTTC. Full variable domain (rest looked up from reference TRBV18 and TRBJ2-6): NAGVMQNPRHLVRRRGQEARLRCSPMKGHSHVYWYRQLPEEGLKFMVYLQKENIIDESGMPKERFSAEFPKEGPSILRIQQVVRGDSAAYFCASSPRGFEGANVLTFGAGSRLTVL.

V is TRBV25-1 and J is TRBJ2-2; no reliable D call. Germline V gene sequence: CDR1 MGHDK, CDR2 SYGVNS. The germline V and J ends were trimmed by 9 bases and 3 bases, with 8 bases remaining between them. The length of the CDR3 is 12 residues. The CDR3, as DNA: TGTGCCAGAACTGGCGACACCGGGGAGCTGTTTTTT. It is translated as CARTGDTGELFF. Drawing the rest from reference TRBV25-1 and TRBJ2-2, the complete variable domain is EADIYQTPRYLVIGTGKKITLECSQTMGHDKMYWYQQDPGMELHLIHYSYGVNSTEKGDLSSESTVSRIRTEHFPLTLESARPSHTSQYLCARTGDTGELFFGEGSRLTVL.

By sample fraction, this clonotype is medium-sized. The chain carries TRBV28 and TRBJ2-7, with D possibly matching TRBD2 (5 bases). The V end lost 6 bases, the J end lost 1 base, and 10 bases lay between the germline ends. In germline, CDR1 is MDHEN, CDR2 SYDVKM. CDR3 length equals 13 residues. CDR3 residues: CASRTDLSYEQYF. The CDR3 region has the DNA TGTGCCAGCAGAACGGACTTGTCCTACGAGCAGTACTTC.

This clonotype is medium-sized. The V and J genes are TRBV6-1 and TRBJ1-3, with TRBD1 matching 9 bases. V lost 6 bases to trimming and J lost 3 bases; unmatched junction nucleotides: 3. Germline loops: CDR1 MNHNS, CDR2 SASEGT. The CDR3 totals 14 residues. As DNA, the CDR3 is TGTGCCAGCAGACCGGGACAGGGTGGAAACACCATATATTTT. Residues: CASRPGQGGNTIYF.